The clone carrying this TCR beta chain was seen at least ten times. The antigen is undetermined. Preparation of the TCRbeta library used unique molecular identifiers. TCRdb used MiXCR to reprocess the PCR reads, holding one entry per CDR3 protein. The sample has about 460,000 distinct CDR3 sequences; 10% to 12% are singletons. The sample comes from a study of T-cell reconstitution after alpha-beta-depleted transplantation in children. This CDR3 region has 15 residues. Germline V CDR1 and CDR2: LGHDT, YNNKEL (reference sequence). V was trimmed by 4 bases and J by 4 bases, leaving 14 bases between them. General observations from the study: At the one-year point after transplant, T-cell counts and TCRbeta diversity were found to come mostly from T cells that had been newly produced. Some patients owed their high day-60 TCRbeta diversity to surviving recipient T cells and thymic progenitors. Alpha-beta T cells present about two months after transplant were reported to originate from several hundred expanded graft clones.

The receptor comes from a female patient aged 2 to 10 who had a stem cell transplant for aplastic anemia, so the T cells may come from the graft donor. The sample consisted of PBMCs, mostly from graft donor cells, taken 180 days after TCRalphabeta/CD19-depleted stem cell transplant. The chain is built from TRBV3-1 and TRBJ2-1; perhaps D is TRBD1 or TRBD2 (5 bases each). In nucleotides, the CDR3 is TGTGCCAGCAGCCTCCTAGGGACCGCATACAATGAGCAGTTCTTC. Amino acid sequence: CASSLLGTAYNEQFF.